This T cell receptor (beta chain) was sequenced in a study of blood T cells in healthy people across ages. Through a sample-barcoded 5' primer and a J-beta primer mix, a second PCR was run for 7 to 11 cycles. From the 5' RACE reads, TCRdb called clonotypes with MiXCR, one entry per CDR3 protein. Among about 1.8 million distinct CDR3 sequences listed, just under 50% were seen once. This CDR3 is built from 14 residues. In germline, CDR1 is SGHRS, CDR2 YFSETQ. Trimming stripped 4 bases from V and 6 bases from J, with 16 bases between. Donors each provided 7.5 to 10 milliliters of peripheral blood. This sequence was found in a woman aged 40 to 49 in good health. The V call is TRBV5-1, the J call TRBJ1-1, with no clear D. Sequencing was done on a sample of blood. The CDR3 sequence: CASSVEGKGPEAFF. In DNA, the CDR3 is TGCGCCAGCAGCGTGGAAGGAAAGGGTCCTGAAGCTTTCTTT.